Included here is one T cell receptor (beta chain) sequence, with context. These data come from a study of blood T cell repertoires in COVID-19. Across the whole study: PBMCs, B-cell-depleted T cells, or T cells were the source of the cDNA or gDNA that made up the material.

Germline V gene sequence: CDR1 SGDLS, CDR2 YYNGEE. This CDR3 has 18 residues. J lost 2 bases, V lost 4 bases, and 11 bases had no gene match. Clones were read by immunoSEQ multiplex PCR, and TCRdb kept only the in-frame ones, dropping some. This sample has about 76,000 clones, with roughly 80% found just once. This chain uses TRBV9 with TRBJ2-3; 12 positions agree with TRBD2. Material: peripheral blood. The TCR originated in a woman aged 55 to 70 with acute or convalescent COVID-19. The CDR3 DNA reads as TGTGCCAGCAGCCCCCGTAAGCTAGCGGGGGGGATCACAGATACGCAGTATTTT. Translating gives CASSPRKLAGGITDTQYF.